A selection of T cell receptor beta chains follows, all from one sample in a study of blood T cell repertoires in COVID-19. TCRdb's copy holds only in-frame clones and misses some; the assay was immunoSEQ multiplex PCR. The data show more than 150,000 clones, around 83% seen once. The sample was peripheral blood. The receptor set was obtained from a man between 65 and 85 years old who had recovered from COVID-19. CDR3s include the opening cysteine and the closing phenylalanine or tryptophan. Each record gives: D gene, J gene, V gene, clone size, CDR3 DNA, CDR3 protein. The D gene is left open where the match is weak. Size tells how often a clone was seen (once, few, many) or the class of an expanded clone, and some rows leave it out.

. | TRBJ1-3 | TRBV13 | many | TGTGCCAGCAGCTCCCCTGGGGGGAACACCATATATTTT | CASSSPGGNTIYF
TRBD2 | TRBJ2-3 | TRBV7-9 | . | TGTGCCAGCAGCTCCCCCGGGACTAGCGGATCAGTGGGCACAGATACGCAGTATTTT | CASSSPGTSGSVGTDTQYF
TRBD1 | TRBJ2-1 | TRBV5-4 | . | TGTGCCAGCAGCTGGAGGCAGGGGGCCCACAATGAGCAGTTCTTC | CASSWRQGAHNEQFF
TRBD2 | TRBJ2-1 | TRBV5-4 | . | TGTGCCAGCAGCTTGCTCCGGACTAGCGGGAGTAGACCTGAGTTCTTC | CASSLLRTSGSRPEFF
. | TRBJ2-3 | TRBV10-3 | . | TGTGCCATCAGTGATCGGCGGACTACTAGCACAGATACGCAGTATTTT | CAISDRRTTSTDTQYF
TRBD2 | TRBJ2-1 | TRBV29-1 | once | TGCAGCGGATCCGTACTAGCGGGGACAGACAATGAGCAGTTCTTC | CSGSVLAGTDNEQFF
TRBD1 | TRBJ2-1 | TRBV28 | once | TGTGCCATTCAGGACAGGAGCTCCTACAATGAGCAGTTCTTC | CAIQDRSSYNEQFF
TRBD1 | TRBJ2-3 | TRBV27 | . | TGTGCCAGCAGTCGTGCCCCGGGACAGGGAACAGATACGCAGTATTTT | CASSRAPGQGTDTQYF
. | TRBJ1-1 | TRBV29-1 | . | TGCAGCGTTGAGGTGATGGCCACTGAAGCTTTCTTT | CSVEVMATEAFF
TRBD1 | TRBJ1-1 | TRBV6-5 | . | TGTGCCAGCAAACCGGGACAGGGGAACACTGAAGCTTTCTTT | CASKPGQGNTEAFF
TRBD2 | TRBJ2-1 | TRBV2 | . | TGTGCCAGCAGTGGACTAGCGGGACCCAACAATGAGCAGTTCTTC | CASSGLAGPNNEQFF
TRBD1 | TRBJ1-5 | TRBV6-2/TRBV6-3 | . | TGTGCCAGCAGTTGGACAGGCGTCTATCAGCCCCAGCATTTT | CASSWTGVYQPQHF
. | TRBJ2-6 | TRBV5-4 | . | TGTGCCAGCAGCTTCGGAGATCCTGGGGCCAACGTCCTGACTTTC | CASSFGDPGANVLTF